This record concerns one TCR beta chain sequence. This specimen comes from a study of siplizumab effects on memory and regulatory T cells. The assay looked at 95,000 to 100,000 TCR templates in each sample. Profiled with immunoSEQ multiplex PCR; TCRdb holds only in-frame clones, not every one. In the table there are 85,000 or so clones, 95% of which are singletons. V shed 5 bases and J shed 10 bases, with 15 bases lying between them. CDR3 length equals 13 residues. Germline lookup yields CDR1 SEHNR and CDR2 FQNEAQ (reference sequence). This sequence originates from a human donor in good health. The chain is built from TRBV7-9 and TRBJ2-1; D could derive from TRBD1 or TRBD2 (5 bases each). Source material: CD8+ T cells sorted from blood. CDR3 sequence (DNA): TGTGCCAGCAGCCCAGGGACGGACCCCGAGCAGTTCTTC. Translation gives CASSPGTDPEQFF.